This T cell receptor beta chain was obtained from a study of T cell repertoires in cytomegalovirus infection. For the study at large: CMV infection together with matching HLA type was indicated by public TCR beta signatures.

The CDR3 is made up of 15 amino acids. The germline V gene has CDR1 SGHAT and CDR2 FQNNGV. The V segment lost 4 bases and the J segment 5 bases; nucleotides outside the gene matches: 6. This clonotype was found a few times. What it binds is not known. TCRdb itself ran the reads through MiXCR, one entry per CDR3 protein. Here the sample spans around 530,000 distinct CDR3 sequences, approximately 16% being singletons. Findings and limits, study-wide: Cumulative public TCR beta family frequency identified CMV carriers with the relevant HLA. Clonotypes of TCR beta that were HLA-C-restricted and CMV-specific dominated the ex vivo response.

The rearrangement links TRBV11-2 to TRBJ2-7, with 12 bases lining up with TRBD2. Sequencing was done on a sample of CD8+ T cells from PBMCs. This receptor was obtained from a human donor in good health (CMV status not recorded). Some clones in this sample may be carry-over from other donors' samples. CDR3 in amino acids: CASSYGLAGTHEQYF. CDR3 in DNA: TGTGCCAGCAGCTACGGACTAGCGGGAACCCACGAGCAGTACTTC.